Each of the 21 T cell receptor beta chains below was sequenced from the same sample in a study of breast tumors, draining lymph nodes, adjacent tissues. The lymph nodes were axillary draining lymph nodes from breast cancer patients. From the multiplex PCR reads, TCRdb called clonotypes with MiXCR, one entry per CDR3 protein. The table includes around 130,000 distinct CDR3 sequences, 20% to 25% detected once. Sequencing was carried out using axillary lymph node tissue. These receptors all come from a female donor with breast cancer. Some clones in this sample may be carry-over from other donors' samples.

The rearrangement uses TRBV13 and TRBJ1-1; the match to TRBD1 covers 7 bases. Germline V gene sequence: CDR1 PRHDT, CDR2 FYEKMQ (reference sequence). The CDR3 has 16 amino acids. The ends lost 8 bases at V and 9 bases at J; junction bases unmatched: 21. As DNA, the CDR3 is TGTGCCAGCGGGAGGGTAACAGGGGTTGGGGGCGTTAAAGCTTTCTTT. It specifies CASGRVTGVGGVKAFF.

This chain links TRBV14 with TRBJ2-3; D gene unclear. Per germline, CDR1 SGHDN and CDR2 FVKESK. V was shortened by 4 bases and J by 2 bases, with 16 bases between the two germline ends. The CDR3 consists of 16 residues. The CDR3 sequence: CASSPRRADFTDTQYF. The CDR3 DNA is TGTGCCAGCAGCCCAAGACGCGCTGACTTCACAGATACGCAGTATTTT.

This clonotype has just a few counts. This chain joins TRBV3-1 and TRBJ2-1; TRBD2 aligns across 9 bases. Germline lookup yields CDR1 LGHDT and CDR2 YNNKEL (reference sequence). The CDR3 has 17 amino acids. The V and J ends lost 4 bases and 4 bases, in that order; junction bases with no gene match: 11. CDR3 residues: CASSPDGAGGSYNEQFF. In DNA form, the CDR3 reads TGTGCCAGCAGCCCAGACGGGGCGGGAGGGTCTTACAATGAGCAGTTCTTC.

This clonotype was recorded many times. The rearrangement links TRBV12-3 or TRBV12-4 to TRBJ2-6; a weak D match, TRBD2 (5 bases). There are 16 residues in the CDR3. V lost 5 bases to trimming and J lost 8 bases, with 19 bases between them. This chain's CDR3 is CASSQEDYGVSNVLTF. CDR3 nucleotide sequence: TGTGCCAGCAGTCAGGAAGACTATGGCGTATCCAACGTCCTGACTTTC.

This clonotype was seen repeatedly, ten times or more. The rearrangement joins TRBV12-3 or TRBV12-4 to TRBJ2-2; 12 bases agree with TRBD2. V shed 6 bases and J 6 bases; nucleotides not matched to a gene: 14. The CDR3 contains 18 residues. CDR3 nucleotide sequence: TGTGCCAGCAGCGCGGGACTAGCGGGTTCAAATAGCGCCGGGGAGCTGTTTTTT. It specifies CASSAGLAGSNSAGELFF.

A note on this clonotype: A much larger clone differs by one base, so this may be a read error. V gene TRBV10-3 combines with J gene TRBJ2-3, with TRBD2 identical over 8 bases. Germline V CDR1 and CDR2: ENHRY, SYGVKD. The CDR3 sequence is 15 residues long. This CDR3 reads CAISDSGVSTDTRYF. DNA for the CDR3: TGTGCCATCAGCGATAGCGGGGTGAGCACAGATACGCGGTATTTT.

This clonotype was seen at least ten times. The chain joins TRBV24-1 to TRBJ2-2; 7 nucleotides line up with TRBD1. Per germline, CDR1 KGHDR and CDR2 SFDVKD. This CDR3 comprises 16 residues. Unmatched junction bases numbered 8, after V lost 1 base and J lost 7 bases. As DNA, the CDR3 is TGTGCCACCAGTGATTTCAGTACAGGGGCAGACGGGGAGCTGTTTTTT. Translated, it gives CATSDFSTGADGELFF.

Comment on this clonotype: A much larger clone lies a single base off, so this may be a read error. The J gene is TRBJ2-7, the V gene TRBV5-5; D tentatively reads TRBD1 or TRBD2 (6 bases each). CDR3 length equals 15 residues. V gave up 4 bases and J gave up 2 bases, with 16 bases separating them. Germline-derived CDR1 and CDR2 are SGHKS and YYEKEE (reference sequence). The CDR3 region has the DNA TGTGCCAGCAGCGAGGGACCAGGGGAGGCCTACGAGCAGTACTTC. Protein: CASSEGPGEAYEQYF.

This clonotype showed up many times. The CDR3: CASSVLDHSYNEQFF. The CDR3 DNA is TGCGCCAGCAGCGTACTAGACCACTCCTACAATGAGCAGTTCTTC. The rearrangement joins TRBV5-1 to TRBJ2-1, with D tentatively TRBD2 (5 bases). The CDR3 loop spans 15 amino acids. The germline gives CDR1 SGHRS, CDR2 YFSETQ. Deletions cut 4 bases from V and 0 bases from J, with 11 bases between.

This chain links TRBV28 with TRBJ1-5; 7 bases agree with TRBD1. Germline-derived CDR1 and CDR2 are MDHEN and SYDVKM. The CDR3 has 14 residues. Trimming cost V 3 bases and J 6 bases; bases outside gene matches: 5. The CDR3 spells CASSFNQGGQPQHF. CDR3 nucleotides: TGTGCCAGCAGTTTTAATCAGGGGGGTCAGCCCCAGCATTTT.

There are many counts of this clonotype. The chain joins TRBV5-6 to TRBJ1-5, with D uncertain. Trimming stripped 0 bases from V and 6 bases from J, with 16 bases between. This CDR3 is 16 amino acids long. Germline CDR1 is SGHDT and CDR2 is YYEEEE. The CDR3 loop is CASSLAGTSGSQPQHF. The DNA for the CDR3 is TGTGCCAGCAGCTTGGCCGGCACCTCGGGGAGTCAGCCCCAGCATTTT.

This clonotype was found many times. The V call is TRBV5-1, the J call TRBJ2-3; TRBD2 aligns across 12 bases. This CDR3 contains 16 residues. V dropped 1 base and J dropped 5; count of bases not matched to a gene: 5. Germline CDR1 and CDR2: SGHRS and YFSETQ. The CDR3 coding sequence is TGCGCCAGCAGCTTGTTTAAGGGACTAGCGGGAGATACGCAGTATTTT. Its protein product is CASSLFKGLAGDTQYF.

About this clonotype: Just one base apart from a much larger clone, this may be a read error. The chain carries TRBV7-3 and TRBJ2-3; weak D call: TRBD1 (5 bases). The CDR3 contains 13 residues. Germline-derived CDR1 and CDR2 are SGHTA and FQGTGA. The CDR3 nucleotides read TGTGCCAGCAGCTTTCAAACCACAGGTACGCAGTATTTT. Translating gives CASSFQTTGTQYF. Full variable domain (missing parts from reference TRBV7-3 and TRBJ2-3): GAGVSQTPSNKVTEKGKYVELRCDPISGHTALYWYRQSLGQGPEFLIYFQGTGAADDSGLPNDRFFAVRPEGSVSTLKIQRTERGDSAVYLCASSFQTTGTQYFGPGTRLTVL.

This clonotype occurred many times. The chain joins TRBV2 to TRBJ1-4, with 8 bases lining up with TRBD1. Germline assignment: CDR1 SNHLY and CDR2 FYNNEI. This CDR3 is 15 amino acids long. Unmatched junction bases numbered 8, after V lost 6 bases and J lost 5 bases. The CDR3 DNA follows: TGTGCCAGCAGGGACCCCCGGGACAGGAATGAAAAACTGTTTTTT. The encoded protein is CASRDPRDRNEKLFF.

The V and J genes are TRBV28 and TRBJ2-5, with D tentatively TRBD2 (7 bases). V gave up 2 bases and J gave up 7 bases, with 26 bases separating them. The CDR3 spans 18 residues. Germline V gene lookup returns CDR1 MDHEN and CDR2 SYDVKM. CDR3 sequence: CASSLRVDLGTPGGTQYF. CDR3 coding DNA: TGTGCCAGCAGTTTAAGGGTCGACCTGGGGACACCGGGAGGGACCCAGTACTTC.

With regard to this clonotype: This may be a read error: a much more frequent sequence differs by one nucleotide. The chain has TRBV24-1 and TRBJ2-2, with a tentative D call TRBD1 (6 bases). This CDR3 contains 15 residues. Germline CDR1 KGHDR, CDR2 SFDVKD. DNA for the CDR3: TGTGCCACCAGTGATTTGAGCAGGGGCACCGGGGAGCTGTTATTT. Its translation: CATSDLSRGTGELLF.

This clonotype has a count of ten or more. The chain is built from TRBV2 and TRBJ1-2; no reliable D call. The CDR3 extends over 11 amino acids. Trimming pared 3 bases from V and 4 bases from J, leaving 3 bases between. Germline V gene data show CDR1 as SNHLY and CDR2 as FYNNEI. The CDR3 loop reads CASSDVYGYTF. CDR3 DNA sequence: TGTGCCAGCAGTGATGTCTATGGCTACACCTTC.

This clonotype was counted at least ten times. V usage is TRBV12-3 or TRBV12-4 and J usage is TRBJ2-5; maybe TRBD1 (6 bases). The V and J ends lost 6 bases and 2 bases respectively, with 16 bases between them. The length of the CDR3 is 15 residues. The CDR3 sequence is CASSSPPDRQETQYF. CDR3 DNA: TGTGCCAGCAGCTCCCCCCCGGACAGACAAGAGACCCAGTACTTC.

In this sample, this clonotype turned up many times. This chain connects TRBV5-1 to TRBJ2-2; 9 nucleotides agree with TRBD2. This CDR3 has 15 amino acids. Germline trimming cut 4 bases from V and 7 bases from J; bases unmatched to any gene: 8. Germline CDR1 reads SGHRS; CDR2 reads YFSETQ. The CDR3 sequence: CASSLRWTSDGELFF. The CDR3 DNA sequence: TGCGCCAGCAGCCTAAGGTGGACTAGCGACGGGGAGCTGTTTTTT.

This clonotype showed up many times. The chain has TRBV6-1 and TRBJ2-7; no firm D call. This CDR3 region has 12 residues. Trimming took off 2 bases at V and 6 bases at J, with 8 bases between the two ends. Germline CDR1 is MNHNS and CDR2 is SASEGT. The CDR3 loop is CASSEITTEQYF. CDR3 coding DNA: TGTGCCAGCAGTGAAATTACGACCGAGCAGTACTTC.

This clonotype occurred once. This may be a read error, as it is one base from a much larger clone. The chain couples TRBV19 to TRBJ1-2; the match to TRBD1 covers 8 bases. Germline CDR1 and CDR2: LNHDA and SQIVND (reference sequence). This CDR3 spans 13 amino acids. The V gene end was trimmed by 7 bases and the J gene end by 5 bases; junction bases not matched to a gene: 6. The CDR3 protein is CASTGQGEYGYTF. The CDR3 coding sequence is TGTGCCAGTACCGGACAGGGAGAATATGGCTACACCTTC.